Below, 14 T cell receptor beta chains from the same sample are listed, as sequenced in a study of blood T cells in healthy people across ages. The authors ran a second PCR of about 6 to 12 cycles using a sample-barcoded 5' primer and a J-beta primer mix. TCRdb processed the 5' RACE reads anew with MiXCR; each CDR3 protein has one entry. The sample has under 2 million distinct CDR3 sequences, around 36% seen once. The specimen sequenced was blood. The origin of the receptors is a woman aged 30 to 39 in good health.

Worth noting for this clonotype: This may come from a read error, since a much larger clone is one base off. The chain has TRBV4-1 and TRBJ2-7; perhaps TRBD2 as D (7 bases). The CDR3 runs to 15 residues. The germline V gene encodes CDR1 MGHRA and CDR2 YSYEKL. CDR3 nucleotide sequence: TGCGTCAGCAGCCCTACAAGGGGGGGGGCCTACGAGCAGTACTTC. Its translation is CVSSPTRGGAYEQYF.

This clonotype has more than one count but fewer than ten. The chain has TRBV5-1 and TRBJ2-3; 7 positions match TRBD2. Trimming took 2 bases from V and 6 from J; bases not matched to a gene: 6. Germline CDR1 reads SGHRS; CDR2 reads YFSETQ. This CDR3 is built from 14 residues. The CDR3 region has the DNA TGCGCCAGCAGCTTCGGGACTAATAGGGATACGCAGTATTTT. Its translation is CASSFGTNRDTQYF.

As to this clonotype: This may arise from a read error, as a much more abundant clone is one base away. The V call is TRBV20-1, the J call TRBJ2-3, with TRBD2 matching 9 bases. Germline CDR1 DFQATT, CDR2 SNEGSKA (reference sequence). The junction had 9 bases not matched to a gene; V was cut back by 4 bases and J by 4 bases. The CDR3 covers 15 residues. The CDR3 loop reads CSAKSGTSSADTQYF. CDR3 nucleotide sequence: TGCAGTGCTAAATCCGGGACTAGCAGTGCAGATACGCAGTATTTT.

This clonotype came up a few times. The chain has TRBV5-1 and TRBJ2-3; D is unresolved. The germline gives CDR1 SGHRS, CDR2 YFSETQ. The CDR3 runs to 14 residues. V lost 4 bases and J lost 0, with 9 bases in between. Here the CDR3 reads CASSGLVSTDTQYF. As DNA, the CDR3 is TGCGCCAGCAGCGGCTTAGTGAGCACAGATACGCAGTATTTT. Filled out from reference TRBV5-1 and TRBJ2-3, the complete variable domain reads KAGVTQTPRYLIKTRGQQVTLSCSPISGHRSVSWYQQTPGQGLQFLFEYFSETQRNKGNFPGRFSGRQFSNSRSEMNVSTLELGDSALYLCASSGLVSTDTQYFGPGTRLTVL.

The chain joins TRBV20-1 to TRBJ2-1; D may be TRBD1 (5 bases). Gene TRBJ2-7 matches the end of the DNA better, so the J call may be wrong. Per the germline V gene, CDR1 is DFQATT and CDR2 is SNEGSKA (reference sequence). The CDR3 runs 16 residues. CDR3 sequence: CSARDRAGLNVYEQYF. CDR3 nucleotide sequence: TGCAGTGCTAGAGATAGGGCAGGGCTTAATGTCTACGAGCAGTACTTC.

The chain recombines TRBV30 with TRBJ2-1; maybe TRBD2 (6 bases). There are 13 residues in the CDR3. Per germline, CDR1 GTSNPN and CDR2 SVGIG (reference sequence). The V and J ends lost 3 bases and 9 bases respectively, with 15 bases between them. The CDR3 DNA is TGTGCCTGGAGGTGGCTAGCGAGTAGTGAGCAGTTCTTC. As protein: CAWRWLASSEQFF.

For the CDR3, the DNA is TGCGCCAGCAGCTTGGACGCATCGGTCCGTGGCTACACCTTC. This codes for CASSLDASVRGYTF. The chain is built from TRBV5-1 and TRBJ1-2; D gene ambiguous. The CDR3 length is 14 residues. Germline V CDR1 and CDR2: SGHRS, YFSETQ. Trimming left V 0 bases short and J 7 bases short, with 13 bases between.

This clonotype turned up a few times. The chain recombines TRBV7-8 with TRBJ1-4; no firm D call. V was shortened by 5 bases and J by 8 bases, with 9 bases between the two germline ends. The CDR3 is 12 amino acids. Germline V gene lookup returns CDR1 SGHVS and CDR2 FQNEAQ. CDR3 sequence reads: CASSDLGEKLFF. As DNA, the CDR3 is TGTGCCAGCAGCGACCTAGGAGAAAAACTGTTTTTT.

This chain connects TRBV7-8 to TRBJ2-1; D is tentatively TRBD1 or TRBD2 (6 bases each). The germline CDR1 and CDR2 sequences are SGHVS and FQNEAQ. The CDR3 runs 12 residues. With 10 bases removed from V and 7 bases from J, the gap between germline ends came to 14 bases. The CDR3 nucleotides are TGTGCCACGGGGGCTCCGGGGAATGAGCAGTTCTTC. It is translated as CATGAPGNEQFF.

Only a few counts were recorded for this clonotype. This sequence joins TRBV7-9 and TRBJ2-5; 10 bases are shared with TRBD2. This CDR3 comprises 16 residues. Germline V gives CDR1 SEHNR, CDR2 FQNEAQ (reference sequence). The V and J ends lost 5 bases and 1 base, in that order; junction bases with no gene match: 7. The CDR3 loop is CASSKTGTSVQETQYF. CDR3 coding DNA: TGTGCCAGCAGCAAAACCGGGACTAGCGTCCAAGAGACCCAGTACTTC. Supplemented by reference TRBV7-9 and TRBJ2-5, the full variable domain reads DTGVSQNPRHKITKRGQNVTFRCDPISEHNRLYWYRQTLGQGPEFLTYFQNEAQLEKSRLLSDRFSAERPKGSFSTLEIQRTEQGDSAMYLCASSKTGTSVQETQYFGPGTRLLVL.

This clonotype was seen a handful of times. The genes are TRBV6-6 and TRBJ2-3, with D possibly matching TRBD2 (5 bases). CDR1 MNHNY and CDR2 SVGAGI come from the germline V gene (reference sequence). The CDR3 is 12 residues long. With 8 bases removed from V and 4 bases from J, the gap between germline ends came to 10 bases. The CDR3 sequence is CASGLLPDTQYF. In nucleotides, the CDR3 is TGTGCCAGCGGACTTTTACCAGATACGCAGTATTTT.

V gene TRBV5-1 combines with J gene TRBJ2-3; the match to TRBD1 covers 9 bases. CDR3 length equals 16 residues. CDR1 is SGHRS, CDR2 YFSETQ, per germline. The V segment lost 4 bases and the J segment 6 bases; nucleotides outside the gene matches: 12. The CDR3 loop reads CASSLGTGMSSDTQYF. CDR3 coding DNA: TGCGCCAGCAGCCTAGGGACAGGGATGTCCTCGGATACGCAGTATTTT.

This clonotype was recorded a few times. J is TRBJ2-5 and V is TRBV15; 7 bases fit TRBD2. Per the germline V gene, CDR1 is LNHNV and CDR2 is YYDKDF (reference sequence). J was trimmed by 3 bases and V by 5 bases; bases with no gene match: 12. The CDR3 runs 16 residues. The CDR3 nucleotides are TGTGCCACCAGCGGCCGCCTCGGGGGGACTGAAGAGACCCAGTACTTC. Amino acids: CATSGRLGGTEETQYF.

This clonotype was seen repeatedly, ten times or more. This chain uses TRBV7-3 with TRBJ2-1; no definite D call. The germline V gene encodes CDR1 SGHTA and CDR2 FQGTGA. The length of the CDR3 is 15 residues. The V gene lost 6 bases and the J gene lost 0 bases, with 12 bases spanning the gap. As DNA, the CDR3 is TGTGCCAGCAGTCTGACCTCGAGCTCCTACAATGAGCAGTTCTTC. Residues: CASSLTSSSYNEQFF. The full variable domain, its missing parts supplied by reference TRBV7-3 and TRBJ2-1, is GAGVSQTPSNKVTEKGKYVELRCDPISGHTALYWYRQSLGQGPEFLIYFQGTGAADDSGLPNDRFFAVRPEGSVSTLKIQRTERGDSAVYLCASSLTSSSYNEQFFGPGTRLTVL.